This T cell receptor (beta chain) came from a study of tumor-infiltrating lymphocytes in localized non-small cell lung cancer. Study overall: Resected tumor was paired with non-adjacent uninvolved lung from the same patient. Study conclusions and caveats: Immunotypes IM1 and IM2 had similar TCR-derived T-cell fractions.

Germline V gene sequence: CDR1 SNHLY, CDR2 FYNNEI. Deletions cut 4 bases from V and 2 bases from J, with 3 bases between. CDR3 size: 11 residues. In its sample, this clone is medium-sized. Antigen specificity is unknown. Method: immunoSEQ multiplex PCR; TCRdb's copy keeps in-frame clones and lacks some. The data show around 10,000 clones, nearly 65% seen once. This chain links TRBV2 with TRBJ2-7; no firm D call. Source material: lung tumor tissue. The sequence derives from a human donor with non-small cell lung cancer. The CDR3 DNA reads as TGTGCCAGCAGTGGTACCTACGAGCAGTACTTC. It translates to CASSGTYEQYF.